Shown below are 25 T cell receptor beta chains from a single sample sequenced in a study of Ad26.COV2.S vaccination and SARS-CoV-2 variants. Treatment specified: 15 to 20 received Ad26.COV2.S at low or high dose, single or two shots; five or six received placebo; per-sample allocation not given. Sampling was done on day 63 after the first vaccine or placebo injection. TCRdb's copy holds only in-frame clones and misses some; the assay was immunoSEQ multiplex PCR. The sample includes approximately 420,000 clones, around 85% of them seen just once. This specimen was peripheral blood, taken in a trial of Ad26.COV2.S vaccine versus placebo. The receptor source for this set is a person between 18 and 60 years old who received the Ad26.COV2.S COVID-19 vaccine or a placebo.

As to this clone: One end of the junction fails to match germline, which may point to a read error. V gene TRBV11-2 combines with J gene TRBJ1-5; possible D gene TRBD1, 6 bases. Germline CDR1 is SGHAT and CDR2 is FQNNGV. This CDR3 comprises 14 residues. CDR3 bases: TGTGCCAGCAGCCTAGACAGGTACGGAGAGCCCCAGCATTTT. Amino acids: CASSLDRYGEPQHF.

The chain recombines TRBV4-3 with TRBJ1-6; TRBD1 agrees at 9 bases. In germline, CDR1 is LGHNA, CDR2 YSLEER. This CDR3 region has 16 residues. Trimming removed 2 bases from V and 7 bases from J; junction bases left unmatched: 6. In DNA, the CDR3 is TGCGCCAGCAGCCAAAACAGGGGGCAGAGGAATTCACCCCTCCACTTT. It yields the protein CASSQNRGQRNSPLHF.

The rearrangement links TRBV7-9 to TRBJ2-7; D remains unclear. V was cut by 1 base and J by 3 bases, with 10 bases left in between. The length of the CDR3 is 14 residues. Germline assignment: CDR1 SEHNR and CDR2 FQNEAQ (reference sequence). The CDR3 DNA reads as TGTGCCAGCAGCTTAGGAACTGGATTCTACGAGCAGTACTTC. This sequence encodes CASSLGTGFYEQYF.

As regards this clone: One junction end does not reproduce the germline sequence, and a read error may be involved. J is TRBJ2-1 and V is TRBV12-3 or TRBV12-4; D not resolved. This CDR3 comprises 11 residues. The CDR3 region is CASSFPGPCIF. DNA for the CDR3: TGTGCCAGCAGTTTTCCCGGGCCCTGTATCTTC.

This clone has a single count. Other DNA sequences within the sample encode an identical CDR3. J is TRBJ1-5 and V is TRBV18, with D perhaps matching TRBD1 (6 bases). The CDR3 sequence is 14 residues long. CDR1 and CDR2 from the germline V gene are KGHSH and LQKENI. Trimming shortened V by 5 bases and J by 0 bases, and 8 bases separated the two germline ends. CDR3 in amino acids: CASSRTDSNQPQHF. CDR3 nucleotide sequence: TGTGCCAGCTCAAGGACAGATAGCAATCAGCCCCAGCATTTT.

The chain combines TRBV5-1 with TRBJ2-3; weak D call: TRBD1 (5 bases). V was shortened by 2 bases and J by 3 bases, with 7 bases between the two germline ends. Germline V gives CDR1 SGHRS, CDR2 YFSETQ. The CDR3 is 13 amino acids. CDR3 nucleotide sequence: TGCGCCAGCAGCTTCCAGGGAACAGATACGCAGTATTTT. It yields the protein CASSFQGTDTQYF. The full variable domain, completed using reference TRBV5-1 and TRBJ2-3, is KAGVTQTPRYLIKTRGQQVTLSCSPISGHRSVSWYQQTPGQGLQFLFEYFSETQRNKGNFPGRFSGRQFSNSRSEMNVSTLELGDSALYLCASSFQGTDTQYFGPGTRLTVL.

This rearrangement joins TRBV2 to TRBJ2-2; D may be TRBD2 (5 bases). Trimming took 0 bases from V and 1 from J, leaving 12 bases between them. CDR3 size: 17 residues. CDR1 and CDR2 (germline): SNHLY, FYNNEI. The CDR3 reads CASSEARAYKNTGELFF. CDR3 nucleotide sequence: TGTGCCAGCAGTGAAGCGCGGGCCTACAAGAACACCGGGGAGCTGTTTTTT.

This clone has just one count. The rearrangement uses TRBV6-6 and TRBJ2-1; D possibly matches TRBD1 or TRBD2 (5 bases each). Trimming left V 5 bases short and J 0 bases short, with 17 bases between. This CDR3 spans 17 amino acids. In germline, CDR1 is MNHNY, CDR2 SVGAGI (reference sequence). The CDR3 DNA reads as TGTGCCAGCAGTCAAAGCCCACGGGGCAGCTCCTACAATGAGCAGTTCTTC. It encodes CASSQSPRGSSYNEQFF.

This CDR3 is CSASLSGAFQETQYF. The CDR3 region has the DNA TGCAGTGCTAGTCTGAGCGGGGCCTTCCAAGAGACCCAGTACTTC. The chain couples TRBV20-1 to TRBJ2-5; 7 bases are a match to TRBD2. The CDR3 is made up of 15 amino acids. V dropped 3 bases and J dropped 1; count of bases not matched to a gene: 8. The V gene's germline CDR1 is DFQATT and CDR2 SNEGSKA (reference sequence).

The CDR3: CASTQAYQETQYF. CDR3 coding DNA: TGTGCCAGCACCCAGGCGTACCAAGAGACCCAGTACTTC. J is TRBJ2-5 and V is TRBV6-5, with D unclear. Germline V lookup: CDR1 MNHEY, CDR2 SVGAGI. This CDR3 contains 13 residues. Trimming took off 7 bases at V and 0 bases at J, with 9 bases between the two ends.

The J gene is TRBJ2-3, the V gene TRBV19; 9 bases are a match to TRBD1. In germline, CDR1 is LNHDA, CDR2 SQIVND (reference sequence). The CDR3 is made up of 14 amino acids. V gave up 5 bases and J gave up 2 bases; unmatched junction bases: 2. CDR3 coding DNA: TGTGCCAGTAGTCGGGACAGGGCCACAGATACGCAGTATTTT. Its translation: CASSRDRATDTQYF.

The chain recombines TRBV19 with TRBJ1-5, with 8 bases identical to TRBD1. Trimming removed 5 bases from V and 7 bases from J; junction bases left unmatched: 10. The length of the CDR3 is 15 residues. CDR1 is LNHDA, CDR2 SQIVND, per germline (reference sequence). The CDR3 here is CASSQGASAGQPQHF. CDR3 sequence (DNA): TGTGCCAGTAGTCAGGGGGCCTCGGCCGGGCAGCCCCAGCATTTT.

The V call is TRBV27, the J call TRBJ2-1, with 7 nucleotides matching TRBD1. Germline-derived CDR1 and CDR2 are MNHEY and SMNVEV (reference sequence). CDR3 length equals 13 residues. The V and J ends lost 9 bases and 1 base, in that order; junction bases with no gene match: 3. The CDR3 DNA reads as TGTGCCAGTGGGACAGTTTCCTACAATGAGCAGTTCTTC. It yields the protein CASGTVSYNEQFF.

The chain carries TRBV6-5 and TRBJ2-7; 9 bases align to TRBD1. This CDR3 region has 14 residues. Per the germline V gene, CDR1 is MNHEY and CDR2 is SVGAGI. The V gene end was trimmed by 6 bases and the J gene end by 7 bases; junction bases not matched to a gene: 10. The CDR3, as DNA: TGTGCCAGCAGCGCACAGGGGGCGATTGGAGAGCAGTACTTC. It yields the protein CASSAQGAIGEQYF.

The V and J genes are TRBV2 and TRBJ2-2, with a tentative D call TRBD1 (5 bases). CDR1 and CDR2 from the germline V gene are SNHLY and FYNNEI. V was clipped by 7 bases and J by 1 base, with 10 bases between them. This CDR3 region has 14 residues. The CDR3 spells CASTGRENTGELFF. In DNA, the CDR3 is TGTGCCAGCACCGGCAGGGAGAACACCGGGGAGCTGTTTTTT.

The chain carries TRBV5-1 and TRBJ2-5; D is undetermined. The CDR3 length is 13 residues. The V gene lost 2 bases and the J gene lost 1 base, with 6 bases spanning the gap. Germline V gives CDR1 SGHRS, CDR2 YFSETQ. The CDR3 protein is CASSLNPQETQYF. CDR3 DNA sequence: TGCGCCAGCAGCTTAAACCCCCAAGAGACCCAGTACTTC.

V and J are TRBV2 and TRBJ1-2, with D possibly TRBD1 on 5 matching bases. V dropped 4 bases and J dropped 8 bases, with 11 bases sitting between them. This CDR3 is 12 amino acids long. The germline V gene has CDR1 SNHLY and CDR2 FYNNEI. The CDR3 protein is CASSVETAGYTF. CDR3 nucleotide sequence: TGTGCCAGCAGTGTCGAGACAGCCGGCTACACCTTC. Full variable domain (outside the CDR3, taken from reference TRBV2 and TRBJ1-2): EPEVTQTPSHQVTQMGQEVILRCVPISNHLYFYWYRQILGQKVEFLVSFYNNEISEKSEIFDDQFSVERPDGSNFTLKIRSTKLEDSAMYFCASSVETAGYTFGSGTRLTVV.

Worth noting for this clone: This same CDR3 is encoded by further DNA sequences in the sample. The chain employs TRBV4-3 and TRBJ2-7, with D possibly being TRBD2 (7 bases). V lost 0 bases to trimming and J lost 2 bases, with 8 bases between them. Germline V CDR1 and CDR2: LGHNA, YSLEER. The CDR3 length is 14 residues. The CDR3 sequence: CASSQERGPYEQYF. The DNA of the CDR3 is TGCGCCAGCAGCCAAGAGCGGGGGCCCTACGAGCAGTACTTC.

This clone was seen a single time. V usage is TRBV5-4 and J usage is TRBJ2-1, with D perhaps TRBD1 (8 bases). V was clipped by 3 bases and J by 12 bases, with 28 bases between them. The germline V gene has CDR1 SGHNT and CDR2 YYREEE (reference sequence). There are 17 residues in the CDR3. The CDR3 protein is CASSSQQGALAANVQFF. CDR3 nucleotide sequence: TGTGCCAGCAGCTCACAGCAGGGGGCGCTAGCGGCCAACGTGCAGTTCTTC.

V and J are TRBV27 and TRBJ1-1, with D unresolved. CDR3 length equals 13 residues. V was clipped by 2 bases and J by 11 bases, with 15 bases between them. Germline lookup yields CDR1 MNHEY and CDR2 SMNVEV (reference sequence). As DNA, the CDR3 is TGTGCCAGCAGTTTAGTAGACGGTCGAGCGGCTTTCTTT. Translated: CASSLVDGRAAFF.

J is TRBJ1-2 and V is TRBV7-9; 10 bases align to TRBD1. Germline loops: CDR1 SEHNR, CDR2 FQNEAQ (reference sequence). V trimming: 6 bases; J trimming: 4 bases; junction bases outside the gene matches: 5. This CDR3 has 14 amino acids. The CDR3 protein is CASSSGTGVYGYTF. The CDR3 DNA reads TGTGCCAGCAGTAGTGGGACAGGGGTCTATGGCTACACCTTC. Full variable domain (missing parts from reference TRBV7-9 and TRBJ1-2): DTGVSQNPRHKITKRGQNVTFRCDPISEHNRLYWYRQTLGQGPEFLTYFQNEAQLEKSRLLSDRFSAERPKGSFSTLEIQRTEQGDSAMYLCASSSGTGVYGYTFGSGTRLTVV.

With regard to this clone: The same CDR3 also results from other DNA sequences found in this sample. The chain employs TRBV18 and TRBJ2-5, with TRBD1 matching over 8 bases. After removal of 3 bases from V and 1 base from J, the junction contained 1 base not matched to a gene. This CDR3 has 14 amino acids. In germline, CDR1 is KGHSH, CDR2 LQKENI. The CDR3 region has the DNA TGTGCCAGCTCACCCGGGACAGGCCAAGAGACCCAGTACTTC. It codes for CASSPGTGQETQYF.

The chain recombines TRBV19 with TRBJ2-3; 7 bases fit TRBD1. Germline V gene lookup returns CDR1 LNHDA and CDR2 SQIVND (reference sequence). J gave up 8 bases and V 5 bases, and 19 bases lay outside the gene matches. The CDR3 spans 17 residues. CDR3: CASSPTSSRQGTGTQYF. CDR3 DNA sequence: TGTGCCAGTAGTCCTACCAGTTCACGACAGGGCACGGGTACGCAGTATTTT.

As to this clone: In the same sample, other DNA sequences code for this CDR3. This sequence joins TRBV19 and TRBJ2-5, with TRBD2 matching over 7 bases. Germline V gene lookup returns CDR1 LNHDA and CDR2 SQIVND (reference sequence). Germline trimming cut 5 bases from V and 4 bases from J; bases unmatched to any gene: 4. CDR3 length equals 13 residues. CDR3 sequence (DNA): TGTGCCAGTAGTCCCCAGCGGGGAGAGACCCAGTACTTC. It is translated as CASSPQRGETQYF. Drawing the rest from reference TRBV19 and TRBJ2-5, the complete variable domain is DGGITQSPKYLFRKEGQNVTLSCEQNLNHDAMYWYRQDPGQGLRLIYYSQIVNDFQKGDIAEGYSVSREKKESFPLTVTSAQKNPTAFYLCASSPQRGETQYFGPGTRLLVL.

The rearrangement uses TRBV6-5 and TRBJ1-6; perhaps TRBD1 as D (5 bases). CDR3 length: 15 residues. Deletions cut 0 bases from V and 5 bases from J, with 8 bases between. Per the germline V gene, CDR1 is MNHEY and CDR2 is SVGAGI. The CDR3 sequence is CASSYSGRNNSPLHF. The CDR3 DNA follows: TGTGCCAGCAGTTACTCGGGGCGTAATAATTCACCCCTCCACTTT.